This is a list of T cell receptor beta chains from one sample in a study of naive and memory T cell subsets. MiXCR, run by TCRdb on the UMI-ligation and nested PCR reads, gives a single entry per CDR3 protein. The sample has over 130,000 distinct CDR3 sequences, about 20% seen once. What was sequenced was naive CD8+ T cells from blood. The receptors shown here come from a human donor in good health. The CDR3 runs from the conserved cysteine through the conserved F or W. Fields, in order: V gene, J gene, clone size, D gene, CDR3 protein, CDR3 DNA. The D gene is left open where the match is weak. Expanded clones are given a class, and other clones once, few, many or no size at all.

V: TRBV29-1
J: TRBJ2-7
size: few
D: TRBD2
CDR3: CSVGPSGTEQYF
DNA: TGCAGCGTTGGTCCTAGCGGGACGGAGCAGTACTTC

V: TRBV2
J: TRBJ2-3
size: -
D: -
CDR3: CASRHQFRTDTQYF
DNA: TGTGCCAGCAGGCATCAGTTCCGCACAGATACGCAGTATTTT

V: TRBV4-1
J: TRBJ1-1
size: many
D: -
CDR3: CASSQTTGLDTEAFF
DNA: TGCGCCAGCAGCCAAACCACAGGATTGGACACTGAAGCTTTCTTT

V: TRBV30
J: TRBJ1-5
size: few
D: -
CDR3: CAWTAGAYQPQHF
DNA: TGTGCCTGGACAGCCGGCGCCTATCAGCCCCAGCATTTT

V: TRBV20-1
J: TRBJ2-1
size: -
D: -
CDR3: CSATLLPHYEQFF
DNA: TGCAGTGCCACTCTTCTCCCCCACTATGAGCAGTTCTTC

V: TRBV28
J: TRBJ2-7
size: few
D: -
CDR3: CASSPVQSYEQYF
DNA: TGTGCCAGCAGTCCGGTCCAGAGTTACGAGCAGTACTTC

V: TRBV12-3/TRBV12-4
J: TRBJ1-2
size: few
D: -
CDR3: CASRGYGYTF
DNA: TGTGCCAGCAGGGGCTATGGCTACACCTTC

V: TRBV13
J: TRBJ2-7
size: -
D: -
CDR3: CASSSSSAEGYYEQYF
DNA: TGTGCCAGCAGCTCCTCCTCCGCCGAGGGTTACTACGAGCAGTACTTC

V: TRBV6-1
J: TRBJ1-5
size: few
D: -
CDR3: CASSEDASSYQPQHF
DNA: TGTGCCAGCAGTGAGGACGCTTCCTCCTATCAGCCCCAGCATTTT

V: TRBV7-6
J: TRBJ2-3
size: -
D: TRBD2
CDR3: CASSLGLAGGSASTDTQYF
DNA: TGTGCCAGCAGCTTAGGGCTAGCGGGAGGTTCGGCTAGCACAGATACGCAGTATTTT

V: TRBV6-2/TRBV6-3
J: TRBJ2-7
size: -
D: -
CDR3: CASSYGQFYEQYF
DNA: TGTGCCAGCAGTTACGGGCAGTTCTACGAGCAGTACTTC

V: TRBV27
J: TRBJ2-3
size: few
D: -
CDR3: CASSSINRADTQYF
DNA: TGTGCCAGCAGTTCAATCAATCGGGCAGATACGCAGTATTTT

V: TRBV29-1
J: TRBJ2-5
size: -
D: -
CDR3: CSVQKPDGQETQYF
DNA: TGCAGCGTACAGAAACCGGACGGACAAGAGACCCAGTACTTC

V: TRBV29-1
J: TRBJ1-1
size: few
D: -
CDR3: CSAYRDYATEAFF
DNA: TGCAGCGCTTACCGGGACTACGCCACTGAAGCTTTCTTT

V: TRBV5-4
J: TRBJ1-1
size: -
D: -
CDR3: CASSLYTTTEAFF
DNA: TGTGCCAGCAGCTTATACACGACAACTGAAGCTTTCTTT

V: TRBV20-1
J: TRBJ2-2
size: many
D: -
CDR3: CSARAANTGELFF
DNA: TGCAGTGCTAGAGCGGCGAACACCGGGGAGCTGTTTTTT

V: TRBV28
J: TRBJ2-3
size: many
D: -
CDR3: CASSGSLDTQYF
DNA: TGTGCCAGCAGTGGCAGTTTAGATACGCAGTATTTT

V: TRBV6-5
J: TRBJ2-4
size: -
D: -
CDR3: CASSSPTGENIQYF
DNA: TGTGCCAGCAGTTCCCCCACGGGGGAAAACATTCAGTACTTC

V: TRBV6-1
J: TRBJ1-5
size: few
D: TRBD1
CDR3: CASNPRDRVFQPQHF
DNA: TGTGCCAGCAACCCCCGGGACAGGGTATTTCAGCCCCAGCATTTT

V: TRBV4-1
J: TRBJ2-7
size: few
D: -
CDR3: CASSPEGWRINEQYF
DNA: TGCGCCAGCAGCCCGGAGGGGTGGAGAATTAACGAGCAGTACTTC

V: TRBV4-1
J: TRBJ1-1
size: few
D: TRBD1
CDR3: CASSPGDRMNTEAFF
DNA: TGCGCCAGCAGCCCAGGGGACAGGATGAACACTGAAGCTTTCTTT

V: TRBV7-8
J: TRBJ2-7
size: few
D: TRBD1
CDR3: CAVGQGAYEQYF
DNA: TGTGCCGTAGGACAGGGGGCCTACGAGCAGTACTTC

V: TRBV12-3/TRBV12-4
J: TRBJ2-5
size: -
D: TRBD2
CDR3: CASSLGGRDQETQYF
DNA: TGTGCCAGCAGTTTGGGGGGGAGAGACCAAGAGACCCAGTACTTC

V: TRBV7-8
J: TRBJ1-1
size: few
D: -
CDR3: CASSPKVGWTEAFF
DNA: TGTGCCAGCAGCCCCAAGGTCGGGTGGACTGAAGCTTTCTTT

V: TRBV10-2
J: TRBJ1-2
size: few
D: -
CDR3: CASSVTLANYGYTF
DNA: TGCGCCAGCAGTGTGACTCTGGCTAACTATGGCTACACCTTC

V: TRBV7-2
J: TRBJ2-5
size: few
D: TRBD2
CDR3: CASSPSSSGRKTQYF
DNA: TGTGCCAGCAGCCCCTCGTCAAGCGGGAGGAAGACCCAGTACTTC

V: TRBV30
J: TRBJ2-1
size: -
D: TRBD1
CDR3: CAWSHPQGSSYNEQFF
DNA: TGTGCCTGGAGTCATCCACAGGGGAGCTCCTACAATGAGCAGTTCTTC

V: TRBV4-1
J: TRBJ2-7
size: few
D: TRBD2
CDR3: CASSQDRGTSGSFSYEQYF
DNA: TGCGCCAGCAGCCAAGATAGGGGGACTAGCGGGAGTTTCTCCTACGAGCAGTACTTC

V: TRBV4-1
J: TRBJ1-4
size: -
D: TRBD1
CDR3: CASSQPGQGEKLFF
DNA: TGCGCCAGCAGCCAACCGGGACAGGGTGAAAAACTGTTTTTT

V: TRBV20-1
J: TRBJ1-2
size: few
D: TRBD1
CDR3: CSASEGQDNYGYTF
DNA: TGCAGTGCTAGCGAGGGACAGGATAACTATGGCTACACCTTC

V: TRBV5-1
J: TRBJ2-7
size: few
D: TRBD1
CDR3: CASSSEAYSTTGVGSEQYF
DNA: TGCGCCAGCAGCTCCGAAGCTTATTCGACTACAGGGGTCGGGTCCGAGCAGTACTTC

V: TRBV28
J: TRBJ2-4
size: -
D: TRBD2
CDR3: CASRLDSGGNIQYF
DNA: TGTGCCAGCAGGCTGGACAGCGGGGGAAACATTCAGTACTTC

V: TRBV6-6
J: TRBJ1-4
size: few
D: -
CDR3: CASSLGGANEKLFF
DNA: TGTGCCAGCAGTTTGGGGGGGGCTAATGAAAAACTGTTTTTT

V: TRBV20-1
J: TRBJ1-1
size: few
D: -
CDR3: CSAYGPQERGSEAFF
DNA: TGCAGTGCTTACGGGCCGCAGGAACGGGGGAGTGAAGCTTTCTTT